This TCR beta chain is drawn from a study of T-cell memory formation after mild COVID-19. For the study at large: Largely donor-specific sequence clusters came from a couple of donors.

Findings of the study overall: There were some responding clones in pre-infection memory, which suggested that cross-reactive memory had joined. Specificity for SARS-CoV-2 was not confirmed among the second-wave clones peaking on day 37.

V gave up 4 bases and J gave up 2 bases, with 8 bases separating them. The CDR3 contains 12 residues. From germline, CDR1 is DFQATT and CDR2 SNEGSKA (reference sequence). From the 5' RACE reads, TCRdb called clonotypes with MiXCR, one entry per CDR3 protein. Counted here are 300,000 to 400,000 distinct CDR3 sequences, 25% to 30% occurring once; the ten biggest clones make up roughly 13%. Comments on this clonotype: Its matching antigen is unknown.

The J gene is TRBJ1-2, the V gene TRBV20-1; D uncertain. This clonotype originated in an adult woman who had mild COVID-19 (a few samples of this study predate the infection). Cell type and time point are not known. Sequencing input: PBMCs or a T cell subset sorted from them (not recorded which). In nucleotides, the CDR3 is TGCAGTGCTACAGACCCAAACTATGGCTACACCTTC. It yields the protein CSATDPNYGYTF.